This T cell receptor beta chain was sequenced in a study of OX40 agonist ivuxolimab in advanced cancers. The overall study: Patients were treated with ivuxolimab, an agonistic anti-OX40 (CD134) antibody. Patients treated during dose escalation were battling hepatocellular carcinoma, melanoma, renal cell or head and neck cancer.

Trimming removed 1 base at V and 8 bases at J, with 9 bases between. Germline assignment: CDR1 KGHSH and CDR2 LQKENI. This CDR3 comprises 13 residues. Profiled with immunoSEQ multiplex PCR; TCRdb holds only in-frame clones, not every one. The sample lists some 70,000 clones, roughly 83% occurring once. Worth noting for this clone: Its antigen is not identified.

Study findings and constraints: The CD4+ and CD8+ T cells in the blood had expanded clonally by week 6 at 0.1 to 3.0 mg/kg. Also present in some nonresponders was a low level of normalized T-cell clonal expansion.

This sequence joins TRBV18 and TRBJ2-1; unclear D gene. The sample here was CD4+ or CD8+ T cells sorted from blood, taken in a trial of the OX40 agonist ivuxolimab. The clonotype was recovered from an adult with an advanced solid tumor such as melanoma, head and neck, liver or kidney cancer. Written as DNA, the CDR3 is TGTGCCAGCTCACCACTCGATCTCGATGAGCAGTTCTTC. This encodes CASSPLDLDEQFF.